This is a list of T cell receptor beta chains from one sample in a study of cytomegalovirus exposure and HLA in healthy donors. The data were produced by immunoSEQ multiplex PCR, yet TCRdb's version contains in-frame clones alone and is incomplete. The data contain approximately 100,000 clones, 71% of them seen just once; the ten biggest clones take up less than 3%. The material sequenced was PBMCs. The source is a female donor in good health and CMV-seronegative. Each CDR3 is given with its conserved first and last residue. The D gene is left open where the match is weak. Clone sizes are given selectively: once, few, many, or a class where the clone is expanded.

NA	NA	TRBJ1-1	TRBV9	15	TGTGCCAGCAGCGCCTCGGGGGACTCGAACACTGAAGCTTTCTTT	CASSASGDSNTEAFF
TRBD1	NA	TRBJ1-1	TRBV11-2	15	TGTGCCAGCACCTCAGGGACAGGGTTGGGCACTGAAGCTTTCTTT	CASTSGTGLGTEAFF
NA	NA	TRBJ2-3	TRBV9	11	TGTGCCAGCAGCGTAGGGGCTACGCAGTATTTT	CASSVGATQYF
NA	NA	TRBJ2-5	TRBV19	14	TGTGCCAGTAGTCCCAGACTGGTCCAAGAGACCCAGTACTTC	CASSPRLVQETQYF
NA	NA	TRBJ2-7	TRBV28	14	TGTGCCAGCAGTTTAGGCCGCAGGACCTACGAGCAGTACTTC	CASSLGRRTYEQYF
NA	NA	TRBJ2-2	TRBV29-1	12	TGCAGCGTCTACAGGGACACCGGGGAGCTGTTTTTT	CSVYRDTGELFF
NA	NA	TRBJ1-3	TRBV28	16	TGTGCCAGCAGTTTATGGCGACAGAGCTCTGGAAACACCATATATTTT	CASSLWRQSSGNTIYF
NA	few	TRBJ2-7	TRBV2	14	TGTGCCAGCAGTGAACTCGCAGCGGCCTACGAGCAGTACTTC	CASSELAAAYEQYF
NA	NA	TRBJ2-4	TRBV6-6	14	TGTGCCAGCAGTCCGGGACTTGGCAAAAACATTCAGTACTTC	CASSPGLGKNIQYF
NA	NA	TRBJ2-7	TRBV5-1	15	TGCGCCAGCAGCTTGGGAACCGGGATTCTCTACGAGCAGTACTTC	CASSLGTGILYEQYF
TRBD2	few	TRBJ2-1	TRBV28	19	TGTGCCAGCAGTTTATGGCCCCCGGCTTGGGCGGGAGGGACCAATGAGCAGTTCTTC	CASSLWPPAWAGGTNEQFF
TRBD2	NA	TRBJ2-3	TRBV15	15	TGTGCCACCAGCAGCCCTAGCGGGGGCACAGATACGCAGTATTTT	CATSSPSGGTDTQYF
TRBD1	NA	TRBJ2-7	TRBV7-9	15	TGTGCCAGCAGTTCCGGGACAGGGCCCTTCTACGAGCAGTACTTC	CASSSGTGPFYEQYF
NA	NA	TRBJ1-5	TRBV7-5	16	NA	CVRSLVWGRGNQPQHF
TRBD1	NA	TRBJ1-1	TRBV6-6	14	TGTGCCAGCAAGGGGGCCCGCTCAGGAACTGAAGCTTTCTTT	CASKGARSGTEAFF
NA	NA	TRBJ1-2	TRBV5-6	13	TGTGCCAGCAGCTCTGCACACCACTATGGCTACACCTTC	CASSSAHHYGYTF
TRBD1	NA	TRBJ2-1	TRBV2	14	TGTGCCAGCAGTGGGGACAGGGTGGTGAATGAGCAGTTCTTC	CASSGDRVVNEQFF
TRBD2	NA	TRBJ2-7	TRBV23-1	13	TGCGCCGTGGGACTAGCGGACTCCTACGAGCAGTACTTC	CAVGLADSYEQYF
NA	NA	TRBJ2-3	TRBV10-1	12	TGCGCCAGCAGTGAGACTTACTCGGGGCAGTATTTT	CASSETYSGQYF
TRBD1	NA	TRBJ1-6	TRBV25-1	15	TGTGCCAGCAGTGGCGACAGGGGGCTCAATTCACCCCTCCACTTT	CASSGDRGLNSPLHF
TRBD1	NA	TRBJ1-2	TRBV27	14	TGTGCCAGCAGTTTCCTCGGACAGGGGCGAGGCTACACCTTC	CASSFLGQGRGYTF
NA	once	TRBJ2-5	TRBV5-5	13	TGTGCCAGCAGCAACAGGGGAGGAGAGACCCAGTACTTC	CASSNRGGETQYF
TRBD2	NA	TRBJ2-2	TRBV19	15	TGTGCCAGTAGTGGACTAGCGGGAGATACCGGGGAGCTGTTTTTT	CASSGLAGDTGELFF
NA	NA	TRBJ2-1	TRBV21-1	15	TGTGCCAGCAGCAAATTCCGGACTAGCGGTCATGAGCAGTTCTTC	CASSKFRTSGHEQFF
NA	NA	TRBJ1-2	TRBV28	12	TGTGCCAGCAGTCTCCCGCTCGGTGGCTACACCTTC	CASSLPLGGYTF
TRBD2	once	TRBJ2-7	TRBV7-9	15	TGTGCCAGCAGCTTAGTAGGCGGGAGGGCCGACGAGCAGTACTTC	CASSLVGGRADEQYF
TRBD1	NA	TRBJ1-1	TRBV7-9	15	TGTGCCAGCAGCTTAGAGGGGGCCCTGCTCACTGAAGCTTTCTTT	CASSLEGALLTEAFF
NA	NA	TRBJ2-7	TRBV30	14	TGTGCCTGGAGTGTGGGGCCCAGCTCCTACGAGCAGTACTTC	CAWSVGPSSYEQYF
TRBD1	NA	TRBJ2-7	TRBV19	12	TGTGCCAGTAGTAGGACAGGTTTCGAGCAGTACTTC	CASSRTGFEQYF
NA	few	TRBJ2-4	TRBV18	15	TGTGCCAGCTCACCAGTAGCCCTAGCCAAAAACATTCAGTACTTC	CASSPVALAKNIQYF
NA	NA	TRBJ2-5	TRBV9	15	TGTGCCAGCAGCGTAACTAGCCGAGCGGGAGAGACCCAGTACTTC	CASSVTSRAGETQYF
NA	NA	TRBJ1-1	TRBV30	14	TGTGCCTGGAGTGTAGGACTGATGAACACTGAAGCTTTCTTT	CAWSVGLMNTEAFF
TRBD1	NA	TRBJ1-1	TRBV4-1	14	TGCGCCAGCAGCCAAGGGGACAGATGGACTGAAGCTTTCTTT	CASSQGDRWTEAFF
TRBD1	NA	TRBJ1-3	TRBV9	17	TGTGCCAGCAGCGTAGCTACAGGACAGGGGTCTGGAAACACCATATATTTT	CASSVATGQGSGNTIYF
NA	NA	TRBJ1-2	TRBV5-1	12	TGCGCCAGCGGACCTAACAGGGCTGGCTACACCTTC	CASGPNRAGYTF
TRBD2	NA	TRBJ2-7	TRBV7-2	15	TGTGCCAGCAGCTTAGACGGGACTAGGAACAACGAGCAGTACTTC	CASSLDGTRNNEQYF
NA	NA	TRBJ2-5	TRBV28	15	TGTGCCAGCAGTTTCCGGTCCCGGGGTGGCGCGACCCAGTACTTC	CASSFRSRGGATQYF
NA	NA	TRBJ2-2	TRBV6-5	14	TGTGCCAGCACTAAACGGGGGAACACCGGGGAGCTGTTTTTT	CASTKRGNTGELFF
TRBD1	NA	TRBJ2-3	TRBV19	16	TGTGCCAGTAGTATGACGGGACAGGGCAACACAGATACGCAGTATTTT	CASSMTGQGNTDTQYF
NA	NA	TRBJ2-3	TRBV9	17	TGTGCCAGCAGCGAGACTATCGCCGGAAACATGGGCGATACGCAGTATTTT	CASSETIAGNMGDTQYF
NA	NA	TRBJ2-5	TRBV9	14	TGTGCCAGCAGCCCGGGATCCCGACAAGAGACCCAGTACTTC	CASSPGSRQETQYF
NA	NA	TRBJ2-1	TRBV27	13	TGTGCCAGCAGTCGGGGAACCTACAATGAGCAGTTCTTC	CASSRGTYNEQFF
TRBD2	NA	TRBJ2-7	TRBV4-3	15	TGCGCCAGCAGCCTCGAGCGGACTAGCGGATACGAGCAGTACTTC	CASSLERTSGYEQYF
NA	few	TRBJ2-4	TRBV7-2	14	TGTGCCAGCAGCTTGGTGGACAGCCCTCCCATTCAGTACTTC	CASSLVDSPPIQYF
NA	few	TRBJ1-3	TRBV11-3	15	TGTGCCAGCAGCTTTGGAAGGGGCCTTGGAAACACCATATATTTT	CASSFGRGLGNTIYF
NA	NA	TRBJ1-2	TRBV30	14	TGTGCCTGGAGTTCGATACGGAGTCACTATGGCTACACCTTC	CAWSSIRSHYGYTF
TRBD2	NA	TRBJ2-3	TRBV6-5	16	TGTGCCAGCAGTTACTCTTCCGGGACTACCACAGATACGCAGTATTTT	CASSYSSGTTTDTQYF
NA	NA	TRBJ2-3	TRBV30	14	TGTGCCTGGAGTGTACACCCGAACACAGATACGCAGTATTTT	CAWSVHPNTDTQYF
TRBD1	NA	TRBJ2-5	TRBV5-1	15	TGCGCCAGCAGAGGGGCGGAAACAGGGGGCGAGACCCAGTACTTC	CASRGAETGGETQYF
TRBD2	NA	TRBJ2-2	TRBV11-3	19	TGTGCCAGCAGCTTAGAGTCCGGTGGGTGGACTAGGAACACCGGGGAGCTGTTTTTT	CASSLESGGWTRNTGELFF
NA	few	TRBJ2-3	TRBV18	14	TGTGCCAGCTCACGGTCCCTAGGCACAGATACGCAGTATTTT	CASSRSLGTDTQYF
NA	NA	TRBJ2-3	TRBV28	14	TGTGCCAGCAGTTTAGAGCGGGCCACAGATACGCAGTATTTT	CASSLERATDTQYF
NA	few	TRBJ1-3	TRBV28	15	TGTGCCAGCAGTAGTACAGGGTTATTTGGAAACACCATATATTTT	CASSSTGLFGNTIYF
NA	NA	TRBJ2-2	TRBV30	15	TGTGCCCGAGGGCCCACAGGGCCGGGTACCGGGGAGCTGTTTTTT	CARGPTGPGTGELFF
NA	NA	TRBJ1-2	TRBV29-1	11	TGCAGCGTTGTCTTAATCCATGGCTACACCTTC	CSVVLIHGYTF
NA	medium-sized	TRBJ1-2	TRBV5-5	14	TGTGCCAGCAGCCCCGCGGGGGGTGTCTATGGCTACACCTTC	CASSPAGGVYGYTF
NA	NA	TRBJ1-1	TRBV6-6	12	TGTGCCAGCAGTCAGGACAGTTTTGAAGCTTTCTTT	CASSQDSFEAFF
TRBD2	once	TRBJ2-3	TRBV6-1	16	TGTGCCAGCAGTGTATCTAGCGGGAGCCCCACAGATACGCAGTATTTT	CASSVSSGSPTDTQYF